This entry lists 5 T cell receptor beta chains sequenced from one sample in a study of blood T cell repertoires in COVID-19. Repertoires were generated with immunoSEQ multiplex PCR, while TCRdb's copy carries only in-frame clones and drops some. The sample yields around 70,000 clones, 70% to 90% seen once. The specimen sequenced was peripheral blood. The source of these receptors is a human donor in a cohort sampled during active COVID-19.

The chain joins TRBV27 to TRBJ1-6; 7 nucleotides match TRBD1. CDR3 size: 14 residues. J lost 7 bases, V lost 5 bases, and 5 bases had no gene match. Germline V gives CDR1 MNHEY, CDR2 SMNVEV (reference sequence). CDR3 nucleotides: TGTGCCAGCAGTCCCGGGACAGCCAATTCACCCCTCCACTTT. This codes for CASSPGTANSPLHF.

This chain links TRBV9 with TRBJ2-7, with a tentative D call TRBD1 (5 bases). Germline V gives CDR1 SGDLS, CDR2 YYNGEE. CDR3 length: 14 residues. V lost 6 bases and J lost 6, with 19 bases in between. CDR3 coding DNA: TGTGCCAGCACCCCCGGGCAGGGATTCGGCGAGCAGTACTTC. It yields the protein CASTPGQGFGEQYF.

The chain's CDR3 is CSASGTTGTSGSDTQYF. DNA for the CDR3: TGCAGTGCTAGTGGGACAACCGGGACTAGCGGCTCAGATACGCAGTATTTT. V gene TRBV20-1 combines with J gene TRBJ2-3, with 11 bases aligning to TRBD2. The V segment lost 3 bases and the J segment 4 bases; nucleotides outside the gene matches: 12. The CDR3 consists of 17 residues. Germline V CDR1 and CDR2: DFQATT, SNEGSKA (reference sequence).

The gene calls are TRBV2 and TRBJ2-1; D not resolved. Germline CDR1 and CDR2: SNHLY and FYNNEI. The germline V and J ends were trimmed by 2 bases and 5 bases, with 7 bases remaining between them. The CDR3 runs 13 residues. Here the CDR3 DNA reads TGTGCCAGCAGTGAACTTATCCACAATGAGCAGTTCTTC. It translates to CASSELIHNEQFF.

This clone was detected only once. The chain employs TRBV27 and TRBJ2-7, with D possibly TRBD2 on 5 matching bases. V was pared by 2 bases and J by 5 bases, with 22 bases between. Germline V CDR1 and CDR2: MNHEY, SMNVEV (reference sequence). The length of the CDR3 is 17 residues. The CDR3 here is CASSLIVSGLLRHEQYF. CDR3 sequence (DNA): TGTGCCAGCAGTTTAATCGTCTCTGGACTCCTCCGCCACGAGCAGTACTTC.